This note documents a single TCR beta chain sequence. What it binds is not known. The authors reverse transcribed all of the isolated RNA, so sequencing captured expressed TCRB transcripts. Repertoires were generated with immunoSEQ multiplex PCR, while TCRdb's copy carries only in-frame clones and drops some. The sample holds 150,000 to 160,000 clones, roughly 11% seen once. These data are taken from a study of beta chain features in type 1 diabetes. Study results and limitations: Any HLA effect on TCRB rearrangement was left unresolved by small sub-analyses. An over-representation of cells with high TCR expression could result from cDNA sequencing.

This clonotype originated in a man between 18 and 29 years old in good health. Specimen: central memory CD4+ T cells from blood.

This chain's CDR3 is CSVDRGRSQYF. DNA for the CDR3: TGCAGCGTTGACAGGGGACGGAGCCAGTACTTC. The chain employs TRBV29-1 and TRBJ2-5; possibly TRBD1 for D (6 bases). Trimming removed 3 bases at V and 10 bases at J, with 12 bases between. This CDR3 region has 11 residues. Germline V gene lookup returns CDR1 SQVTM and CDR2 ANQGSEA.